The TCR beta chain under discussion was sequenced for a study of blood T cells in healthy people across ages. Trimming took 6 bases from V and 6 from J, leaving 11 bases between them. CDR3 length: 12 amino acids. Per germline, CDR1 SGHDT and CDR2 YYEEEE. Sample-barcoded 5' priming and a J-beta primer mix drove a second PCR of roughly 7 to 11 cycles. There were at least 2.5 million CDR3-containing paired-end reads obtained from each sample. TCRdb re-called the 5' RACE reads with MiXCR, one entry per CDR3 protein. The data contain about 700,000 distinct CDR3 sequences, about 34% of them singletons. This sequence was found in a woman over 75 in good health. This rearrangement joins TRBV5-6 to TRBJ2-3, with TRBD2 as a possible D gene (5 bases). Sequencing used blood. In nucleotides, the CDR3 is TGTGCCAGCATGGGTAGCGCCGATACGCAGTATTTT. Amino acids: CASMGSADTQYF.